This is a list of T cell receptor beta chains from one sample in a study of shared clonotypes between healthy human individuals. Clones were read by immunoSEQ multiplex PCR, and TCRdb kept only the in-frame ones, dropping some. The sample yields hundreds of thousands of clones, around 96% seen once. Sequenced sample: naive CD8+ T cells sorted from blood. The receptors stem from a woman aged 25 to 39 in good health. The CDR3 runs from the conserved cysteine through the conserved F or W. D genes are given only for firm matches. The listing skips clone size in some rows; elsewhere it reads once, few, many or a size class.

J gene | D gene | clone size | V gene | CDR3 DNA | CDR3 protein
TRBJ2-1 | - | - | TRBV7-8 | TGTGCCAGCAGCTTAGCGCTATCTTACAATGAGCAGTTCTTC | CASSLALSYNEQFF
TRBJ2-1 | - | - | TRBV13 | TGTGCCAGTAAAGGGAACTCCTACAATGAGCAGTTCTTC | CASKGNSYNEQFF
TRBJ2-7 | - | - | TRBV6-5 | TGTGCCAGCCAACTCGACAGCTCCTACGAGCAGTACTTC | CASQLDSSYEQYF
TRBJ2-2 | TRBD2 | - | TRBV14 | TGTGCCAGCAGCCAAGATGGCTCTAGCGGGAGGGCCCGGACCGGGGAGCTGTTTTTT | CASSQDGSSGRARTGELFF
TRBJ2-5 | - | - | TRBV27 | TGTGCCAGCAGCCCCAAGGTGTACCAAGAGACCCAGTACTTC | CASSPKVYQETQYF
TRBJ2-3 | - | - | TRBV5-3 | TGTGCCAGAAGCTTGGGGCCTTGCGGTCCAGATACGCAGTATTTT | CARSLGPCGPDTQYF
TRBJ2-5 | TRBD2 | - | TRBV15 | TGTGCCACCAGCGCAGCGGGAGGGCCTGAGACCCAGTACTTC | CATSAAGGPETQYF
TRBJ2-7 | - | - | TRBV2 | TGTGCCAGCAGTGAAGGGTCGGGGGTTAGCGGTCTTACCTACGAGCAGTACTTC | CASSEGSGVSGLTYEQYF
TRBJ2-7 | - | - | TRBV20-1 | TGCAGTTTAGACAGTCCCTACGAGCAGTACTTC | CSLDSPYEQYF
TRBJ2-1 | - | once | TRBV13 | TGTGCCAGCAGCTACCGGGACCTTCAACTTCTCGGTGAGCAGTTCTTC | CASSYRDLQLLGEQFF
TRBJ2-3 | - | - | TRBV30 | TGTGCCTGGAGTGGGCAGCCAGGCTATAGCACAGATACGCAGTATTTT | CAWSGQPGYSTDTQYF
TRBJ2-7 | - | - | TRBV10-2 | TGCGCCAGCAGTGAGGTGACCCAGACCTACGAGCAGTACTTC | CASSEVTQTYEQYF
TRBJ2-3 | - | - | TRBV7-3 | TGTGCCAGCAGCCCAAGGACGTTGGCGGGGGATACGCAGTATTTT | CASSPRTLAGDTQYF
TRBJ2-7 | - | - | TRBV4-1 | TGCGCCAGCAGCACCAACAGGGCCCCTGGAGACGAGCAGTACTTC | CASSTNRAPGDEQYF
TRBJ2-1 | TRBD2 | - | TRBV13 | TGTGCCAGCAGCTTCAAAGCGGGGGGGTTCAATGAGCAGTTCTTC | CASSFKAGGFNEQFF
TRBJ2-3 | - | - | TRBV28 | TGTGCCAGCAGTTTACGGGGAGGGGGGACAACAGATACGCAGTATTTT | CASSLRGGGTTDTQYF
TRBJ2-1 | TRBD2 | - | TRBV11-2 | TGTGCCAGCAGCAGGGGACTAGCGGGAGGGCCCGAGAATGAGCAGTTCTTC | CASSRGLAGGPENEQFF
TRBJ2-7 | TRBD2 | - | TRBV28 | TGTGCCAGCAGTTTGGGAGGGCATTTGGACGAGCAGTACTTC | CASSLGGHLDEQYF
TRBJ2-2 | TRBD1 | - | TRBV11-3 | TGTGCCAGCAGCCCCGACAGGGGGAGCACCGGGGAGCTGTTTTTT | CASSPDRGSTGELFF
TRBJ2-1 | - | - | TRBV27 | TGTGCCAGCAGTTCCCCGGGTCCATCCTACAATGAGCAGTTCTTC | CASSSPGPSYNEQFF
TRBJ2-1 | TRBD2 | - | TRBV15 | TGTGCCACCAGCTCTCCGGGAGGTAAACGCAATGAGCAGTTCTTC | CATSSPGGKRNEQFF
TRBJ2-1 | TRBD2 | - | TRBV7-8 | TGTGCCAGCAGCTTAGTTGGTAGCGGGAGTGCCTACAATGAGCAGTTCTTC | CASSLVGSGSAYNEQFF
TRBJ2-5 | TRBD1 | - | TRBV28 | TGTGCCAGCAGCACTGACAGGGATTGGGTCCAAGAGACCCAGTACTTC | CASSTDRDWVQETQYF
TRBJ2-1 | - | - | TRBV19 | TGTGCCAGCACCAGGGGTGGCGTCAGAGGCAATGAGCAGTTCTTC | CASTRGGVRGNEQFF
TRBJ1-2 | TRBD1 | - | TRBV5-6 | TGTGCCAGCAGCTTACCGACAGGGGGCGATGGCTACACCTTC | CASSLPTGGDGYTF
TRBJ2-5 | TRBD2 | - | TRBV28 | TGTGCCAGCAGGCCGGGACTAGCGGGAGGCGGAGAGACCCAGTACTTC | CASRPGLAGGGETQYF
TRBJ2-7 | - | - | TRBV28 | TGTGCCAGCGGCTTCTGGGGACCCTACGAGCAGTACTTC | CASGFWGPYEQYF
TRBJ1-2 | - | - | TRBV29-1 | TGCAGCGTTGTACCAGAGCATAGTGGCTATGGCTACACCTTC | CSVVPEHSGYGYTF
TRBJ1-5 | - | - | TRBV4-1 | TGCGCCAGCAGCCCGGGGGCGAGAGAACAGCCCCAGCATTTT | CASSPGAREQPQHF
TRBJ2-7 | TRBD1 | - | TRBV7-6 | TGTGCCAGCAGCTCCGGGACAGGGAGTTTCTACGAGCAGTACTTC | CASSSGTGSFYEQYF
TRBJ2-2 | TRBD1 | - | TRBV27 | TGTGCCAGCAGTTATCAGGGGGCAAACGGGGAGCTGTTTTTT | CASSYQGANGELFF
TRBJ1-5 | - | - | TRBV15 | TGTGCCACCAGGGGAGGTGGGGGCAGCAATCAGCCCCAGCATTTT | CATRGGGGSNQPQHF
TRBJ2-7 | TRBD2 | - | TRBV27 | TGTGCCAGCAGTTCCAAGCTAGCGGATTACGAGCAGTACTTC | CASSSKLADYEQYF
TRBJ2-7 | TRBD2 | - | TRBV4-2 | TGTGCCAGCAGCCAAGCCGGGACTAGCGGGATTTACGAGCAGTACTTC | CASSQAGTSGIYEQYF
TRBJ2-5 | - | - | TRBV7-3 | TGTGCCAGCAGCTTAACGGGGCAGCAAGAGACCCAGTACTTC | CASSLTGQQETQYF